The clone carrying this T cell receptor beta chain was found many times. CDR3 length: 14 residues. Per the germline V gene, CDR1 is SQVTM and CDR2 is ANQGSEA. Trimming cost V 6 bases and J 5 bases; bases outside gene matches: 6. This sample was included in a study of early T cells in non-severe SARS-CoV-2 infection. TCRdb analysed the 5' RACE reads with MiXCR anew, one entry per CDR3 protein. The table records around 93,000 distinct CDR3 sequences, approximately 12% of them present only once. The chain is built from TRBV29-1 and TRBJ2-4; 11 nucleotides line up with TRBD1. This specimen consisted of whole blood, obtained at baseline. This TCR was sampled from an adult who was a healthcare worker with PCR-confirmed SARS-CoV-2 infection or an uninfected control (not recorded which). Here the CDR3 DNA reads TGCAGCGTAGGGACAGGGGGAGTTCAAAACATTCAGTACTTC. Amino acids: CSVGTGGVQNIQYF.